This entry lists 7 T cell receptor beta chains sequenced from one sample in a study of OX40 agonist ivuxolimab in advanced cancers. Using immunoSEQ multiplex PCR, the repertoire was profiled, and TCRdb retains in-frame clones only, with some absent. Of 25,000 or so clones listed, about 87% are singletons. Sequencing was performed on CD4+ or CD8+ T cells sorted from blood, taken in a trial of the OX40 agonist ivuxolimab. The receptors stem from an adult with an advanced solid tumor such as melanoma, head and neck, liver or kidney cancer.

This sequence joins TRBV28 and TRBJ2-7; D is unclear. Trimming stripped 4 bases from V and 7 bases from J, with 11 bases between. The length of the CDR3 is 12 residues. Germline V gene lookup returns CDR1 MDHEN and CDR2 SYDVKM. The CDR3 DNA follows: TGTGCCAGCAGTTCCTACCAAAGGGAGCAGTACTTC. Residues: CASSSYQREQYF. The full variable domain, its missing parts supplied by reference TRBV28 and TRBJ2-7, is DVKVTQSSRYLVKRTGEKVFLECVQDMDHENMFWYRQDPGLGLRLIYFSYDVKMKEKGDIPEGYSVSREKKERFSLILESASTNQTSMYLCASSSYQREQYFGPGTRLTVT.

This clone was recorded only once. Compared with germline, one end of the junction differs, possibly owing to a read error. The chain carries TRBV6-1 and TRBJ1-6; D is ambiguous. Germline V lookup: CDR1 MNHNS, CDR2 SASEGT. CDR3 length equals 15 residues. The CDR3: CASSEPSSYNPPLHF. The CDR3 DNA follows: TGTGCCAGCAGTGAACCAAGCTCCTATAATCCACCCCTCCACTTT.

This chain connects TRBV5-1 to TRBJ2-3; D is perhaps TRBD1 (5 bases). Germline CDR1 and CDR2: SGHRS and YFSETQ. The CDR3 totals 15 residues. V was pared by 1 base and J by 2 bases, with 11 bases between. DNA for the CDR3: TGCGCCAGCAGCTTGTCCACAGGTTCCACAGATACGCAGTATTTT. Residues: CASSLSTGSTDTQYF.

The chain is built from TRBV27 and TRBJ2-3, with D perhaps matching TRBD1 or TRBD2 (5 bases each). Germline lookup yields CDR1 MNHEY and CDR2 SMNVEV (reference sequence). Deletions cut 3 bases from V and 2 bases from J, with 12 bases between. The CDR3 sequence is 15 residues long. Written as DNA, the CDR3 is TGTGCCAGCAGTTTTTTTCAGGGACCCACAGATACGCAGTATTTT. It encodes CASSFFQGPTDTQYF.

The chain joins TRBV18 to TRBJ1-2, with D possibly TRBD1 on 5 matching bases. The V gene's germline CDR1 is KGHSH and CDR2 LQKENI. The CDR3 extends over 14 amino acids. Trimming stripped 2 bases from V and 7 bases from J, with 14 bases between. CDR3 bases: TGTGCCAGCTCACCAACAGGACAAACAGCTGGCTACACCTTC. Translation gives CASSPTGQTAGYTF. Full variable domain (remainder filled in from reference TRBV18 and TRBJ1-2): NAGVMQNPRHLVRRRGQEARLRCSPMKGHSHVYWYRQLPEEGLKFMVYLQKENIIDESGMPKERFSAEFPKEGPSILRIQQVVRGDSAAYFCASSPTGQTAGYTFGSGTRLTVV.

The chain combines TRBV7-6 with TRBJ2-7, with TRBD1 matching over 8 bases. CDR1 SGHVS and CDR2 FNYEAQ come from the germline V gene. The CDR3 has 16 amino acids. J gave up 2 bases and V 1 base, and 7 bases lay outside the gene matches. In DNA, the CDR3 is TGTGCCAGCAGCTTAGTTACAGGGGGTGATCCCTACGAGCAGTACTTC. Encoded protein: CASSLVTGGDPYEQYF.

This clone came up a few times. This chain connects TRBV5-5 to TRBJ1-1; D is unresolved. V was shortened by 2 bases and J by 7 bases, with 21 bases between the two germline ends. The CDR3 is 16 residues long. CDR1 and CDR2 from the germline V gene are SGHKS and YYEKEE (reference sequence). In DNA form, the CDR3 reads TGTGCCAGCAGCTTAAGTAACTTGTACGGGAAGGATGAAGCTTTCTTT. Amino acid sequence: CASSLSNLYGKDEAFF.